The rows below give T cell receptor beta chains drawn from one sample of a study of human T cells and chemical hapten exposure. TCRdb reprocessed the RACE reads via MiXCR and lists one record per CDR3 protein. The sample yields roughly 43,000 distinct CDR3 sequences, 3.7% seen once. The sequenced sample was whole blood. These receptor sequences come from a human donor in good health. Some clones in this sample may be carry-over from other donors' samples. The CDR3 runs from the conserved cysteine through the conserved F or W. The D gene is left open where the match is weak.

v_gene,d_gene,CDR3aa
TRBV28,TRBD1,CASRGQGSKNTEAFF
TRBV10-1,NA,CASHREYEQYF
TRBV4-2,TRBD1,CASSQGDRGPGEQYF
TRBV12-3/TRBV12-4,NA,CASSLISVNLGEAFF
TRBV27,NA,CASSFRGNQNTGELFF
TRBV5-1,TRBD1,CASSGPNRTGDIYEQYF
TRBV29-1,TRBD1,CSVRQGVASSPLHF
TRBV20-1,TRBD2,CSAGGGFASYEQYF
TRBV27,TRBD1,CASSVGTGYGYTF
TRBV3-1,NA,CASSQDCCRPTNEKLFF
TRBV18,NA,CASSEQGGRDTQYF
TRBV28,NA,CASSPHGEGRTEAFF
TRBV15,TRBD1,CATSRAGTGGNEQYF
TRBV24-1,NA,CATSAATSTDTQYF
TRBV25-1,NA,CASSESRGSYQETQYF
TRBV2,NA,CASSIAPGNQPQHF
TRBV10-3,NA,CAISARSDIDSYEQYF
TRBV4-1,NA,CASSQQDSNQPQHF
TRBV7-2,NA,CASSAVPEGNQPQHF
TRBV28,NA,CASKSGGGTDTQYF
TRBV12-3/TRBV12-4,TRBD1,CASSTDRGLSYNEQFF
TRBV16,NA,CASSQVSQPQHF
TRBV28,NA,CASRLRRVSGNTIYF
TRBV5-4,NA,CASSLVGQVYEQYF
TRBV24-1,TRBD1,CAAPYRDRASNEQFF
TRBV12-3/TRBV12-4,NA,CASSSVAGTQYF
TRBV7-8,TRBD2,CASSPTRGLARGEQFF
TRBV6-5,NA,CASSYTGTPGSYGYTF
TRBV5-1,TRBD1,CASSLDRGNAGELFF
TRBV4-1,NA,CASSQEYVYEQYF
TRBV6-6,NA,CASSSGPQGNQPQHF
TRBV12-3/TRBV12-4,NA,CASSTRQRTSTDTQYF
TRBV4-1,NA,CASSLGTGRGRSEAFF
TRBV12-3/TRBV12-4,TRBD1,CASSFGSGQPRSAQFF
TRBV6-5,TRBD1,CASSPDRAKQPQHF
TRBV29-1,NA,CSCGPTGEKLFF
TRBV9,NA,CASSEGYLTSTDTQYF
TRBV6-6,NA,CASSYRSGFVVKLFF
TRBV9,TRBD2,CASSPPRGAGEQFF
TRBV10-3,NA,CAISEMAGIQPLHF
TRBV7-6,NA,CASIPDRGWTGELFF